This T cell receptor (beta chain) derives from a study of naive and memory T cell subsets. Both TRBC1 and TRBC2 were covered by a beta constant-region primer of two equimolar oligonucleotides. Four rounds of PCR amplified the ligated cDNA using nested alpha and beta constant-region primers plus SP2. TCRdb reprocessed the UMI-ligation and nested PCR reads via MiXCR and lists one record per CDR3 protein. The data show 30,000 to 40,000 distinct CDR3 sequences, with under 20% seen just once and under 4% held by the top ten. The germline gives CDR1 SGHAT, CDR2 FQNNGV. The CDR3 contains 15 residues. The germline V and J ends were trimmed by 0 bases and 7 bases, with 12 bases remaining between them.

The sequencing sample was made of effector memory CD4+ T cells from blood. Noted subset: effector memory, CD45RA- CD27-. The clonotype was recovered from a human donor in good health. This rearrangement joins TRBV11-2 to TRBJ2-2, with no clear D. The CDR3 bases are TGTGCCAGCAGCTTAGATCGAACAGTCTACGGGGAGCTGTTTTTT. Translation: CASSLDRTVYGELFF.